These T cell receptor beta chains were read from a single sample in a study of graft-versus-host responses after intestinal transplantation. The table came from immunoSEQ multiplex PCR; TCRdb's copy has only in-frame clones and leaves some out. Found here are roughly 98,000 clones, roughly 91% of them singletons; the top ten hold about 1.1%. Their antigens remain unidentified. The starting material was unstimulated CD8+ T cells sorted from spleen or lymph node cells, obtained before transplant. These receptors all come from a human donor who was the organ donor for an intestinal transplant. CDR3s include the opening cysteine and the closing phenylalanine or tryptophan. Each record gives: D gene, clone size, J gene, V gene, CDR3 protein, CDR3 DNA. The D gene is left open where the match is weak. Rows may omit the clone size; those that give it use once, few, many or a size class.

NA,once,TRBJ2-7,TRBV5-1,CASSLAVGQNEQYF,TGCGCCAGCAGCTTGGCTGTTGGACAGAACGAGCAGTACTTC
NA,NA,TRBJ2-7,TRBV6-5,CASSYGGTPAYEQYF,TGTGCCAGCAGTTACGGGGGGACGCCTGCCTACGAGCAGTACTTC
NA,NA,TRBJ1-1,TRBV19,CASSWDSMNTEAFF,TGTGCCAGTAGTTGGGACTCCATGAACACTGAAGCTTTCTTT
NA,NA,TRBJ2-7,TRBV27,CASSLDYYNEQYF,TGTGCCAGCAGTTTAGACTATTACAACGAGCAGTACTTC
TRBD1,NA,TRBJ1-1,TRBV11-3,CASSLQGALGGNTEAFF,TGTGCCAGCAGCTTACAGGGGGCCCTCGGAGGGAACACTGAAGCTTTCTTT
NA,once,TRBJ1-4,TRBV30,CAWSGLGGANEKLFF,TGTGCCTGGAGTGGTCTGGGAGGTGCTAATGAAAAACTGTTTTTT
NA,once,TRBJ2-1,TRBV2,CASRAEGGPHPNEQFF,TGTGCCAGCAGGGCAGAAGGAGGACCTCACCCCAATGAGCAGTTCTTC
NA,once,TRBJ2-1,TRBV4-1,CASSQDLTVPPNEQFF,TGCGCCAGCAGCCAAGATTTGACTGTGCCTCCGAATGAGCAGTTCTTC
TRBD1,NA,TRBJ2-7,TRBV28,CASTAIGTEGSYEQYF,TGTGCCAGCACCGCTATTGGGACAGAGGGCTCCTACGAGCAGTACTTC
NA,NA,TRBJ2-3,TRBV19,CASSIYFQASTDTQYF,TGTGCCAGTAGTATTTACTTCCAGGCTAGCACAGATACGCAGTATTTT
NA,NA,TRBJ2-2,TRBV4-3,CASSQGGQMNTGELFF,TGCGCCAGCAGCCAGGGGGGACAGATGAACACCGGGGAGCTGTTTTTT
TRBD2,NA,TRBJ2-2,TRBV11-2,CASRMLLAGDSGELFF,TGTGCCAGCAGGATGCTCCTAGCGGGAGACTCCGGGGAGCTGTTTTTT
NA,NA,TRBJ2-1,TRBV25-1,CASSEFPGAGYRDEQFF,TGTGCCAGCAGTGAATTCCCAGGGGCGGGCTATAGGGATGAGCAGTTCTTC
NA,NA,TRBJ2-1,TRBV27,CASSLGARGSYNEQFF,TGTGCCAGCAGTTTGGGAGCCAGGGGCTCCTACAATGAGCAGTTCTTC
NA,NA,TRBJ2-1,TRBV27,CASSLVAGPHLSYNEQFF,TGTGCCAGCAGTTTAGTGGCAGGTCCACATCTTTCCTACAATGAGCAGTTCTTC
TRBD2,NA,TRBJ2-3,TRBV7-9,CASSLVLAGGPGTDTQYF,TGTGCCAGCAGCTTAGTACTAGCGGGAGGGCCGGGCACAGATACGCAGTATTTT
TRBD2,NA,TRBJ2-7,TRBV5-6,CASRRGRGVFYEQYF,TGTGCCAGCAGGCGTGGGCGGGGGGTCTTCTACGAGCAGTACTTC
TRBD2,NA,TRBJ2-3,TRBV6-1,CASSEEGEGGGSTDTQYF,TGTGCCAGCAGTGAAGAGGGTGAGGGCGGGGGAAGCACAGATACGCAGTATTTT